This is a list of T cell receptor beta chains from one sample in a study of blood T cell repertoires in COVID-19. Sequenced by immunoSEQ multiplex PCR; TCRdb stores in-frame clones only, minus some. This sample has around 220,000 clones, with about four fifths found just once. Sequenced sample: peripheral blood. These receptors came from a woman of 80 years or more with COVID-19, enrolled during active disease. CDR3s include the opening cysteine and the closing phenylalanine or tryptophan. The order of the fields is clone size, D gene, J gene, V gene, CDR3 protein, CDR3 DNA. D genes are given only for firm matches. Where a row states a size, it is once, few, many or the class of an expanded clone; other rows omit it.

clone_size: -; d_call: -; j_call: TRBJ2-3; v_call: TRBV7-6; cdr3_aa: CASSLAASGTDTQYF; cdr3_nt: TGTGCCAGCAGCTTAGCGGCTAGCGGCACAGATACGCAGTATTTT
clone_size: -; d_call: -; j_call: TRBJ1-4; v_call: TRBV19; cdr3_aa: CASRTRGANEKLFF; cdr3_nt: TGTGCCAGTAGAACACGGGGGGCTAATGAAAAACTGTTTTTT
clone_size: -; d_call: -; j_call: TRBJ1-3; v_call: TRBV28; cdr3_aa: CASRLGSSGNTIYF; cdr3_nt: TGTGCCAGCAGACTAGGAAGCTCTGGAAACACCATATATTTT
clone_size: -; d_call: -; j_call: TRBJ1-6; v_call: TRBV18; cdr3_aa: CASSPSTGRESPLHF; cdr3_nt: TGTGCCAGCTCACCATCCACAGGGAGAGAATCACCCCTCCACTTT
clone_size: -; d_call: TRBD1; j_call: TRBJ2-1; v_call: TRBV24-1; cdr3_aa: CATSDGQDNEQFF; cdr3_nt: TGTGCCACCAGTGATGGACAGGACAATGAGCAGTTCTTC
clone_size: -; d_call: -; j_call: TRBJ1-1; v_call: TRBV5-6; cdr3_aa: CASSLGQFETEAFF; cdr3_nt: TGTGCCAGCAGCTTGGGACAGTTCGAGACTGAAGCTTTCTTT
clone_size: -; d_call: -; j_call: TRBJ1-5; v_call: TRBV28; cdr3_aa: CASSPGLNLSNQPQHF; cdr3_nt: TGTGCCAGCAGTCCTGGACTGAACCTCAGCAATCAGCCCCAGCATTTT
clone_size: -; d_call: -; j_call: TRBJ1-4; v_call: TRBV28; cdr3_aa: CASSYLEKLFF; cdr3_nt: TGTGCCAGCAGTTATCTTGAAAAACTGTTTTTT
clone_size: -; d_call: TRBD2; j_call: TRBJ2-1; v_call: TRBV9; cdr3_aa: CASSVEARREDHEQFF; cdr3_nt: TGTGCCAGCAGCGTAGAGGCTAGGCGGGAGGACCATGAGCAGTTCTTC
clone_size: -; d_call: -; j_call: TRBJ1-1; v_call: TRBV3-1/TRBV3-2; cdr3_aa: CASSRRQTNTEAFF; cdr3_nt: TGTGCCAGCAGCCGACGACAGACGAACACTGAAGCTTTCTTT
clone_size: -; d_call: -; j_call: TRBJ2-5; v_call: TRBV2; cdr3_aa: CATKGQYQETQYF; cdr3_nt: TGTGCCACCAAAGGACAGTACCAAGAGACCCAGTACTTC
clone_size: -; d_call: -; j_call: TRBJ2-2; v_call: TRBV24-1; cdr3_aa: CATSLATYTGELFF; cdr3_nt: TGTGCCACCAGTCTAGCGACTTACACCGGGGAGCTGTTTTTT
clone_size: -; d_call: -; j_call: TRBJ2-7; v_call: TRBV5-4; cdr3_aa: CASSLPRGGEQYF; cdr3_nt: TGTGCCAGCAGCTTACCACGGGGTGGGGAGCAGTACTTC
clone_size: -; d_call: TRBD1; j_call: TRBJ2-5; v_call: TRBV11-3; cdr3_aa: CASSRGQDQETQYF; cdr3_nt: TGTGCCAGCAGCCGGGGACAGGATCAAGAGACCCAGTACTTC
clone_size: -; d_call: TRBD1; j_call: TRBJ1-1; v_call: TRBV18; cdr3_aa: CASSPGTGGAAFF; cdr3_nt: TGTGCCAGCTCACCTGGTACAGGGGGCGCAGCTTTCTTT
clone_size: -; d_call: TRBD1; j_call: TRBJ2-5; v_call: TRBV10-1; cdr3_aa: CASSGDRGSETQYF; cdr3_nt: TGCGCCAGCAGTGGGGACAGGGGGTCGGAGACCCAGTACTTC
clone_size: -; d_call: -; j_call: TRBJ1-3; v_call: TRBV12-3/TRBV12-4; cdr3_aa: CAHSRGSGNTIYF; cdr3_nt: TGTGCCCACTCTAGGGGCTCTGGAAACACCATATATTTT
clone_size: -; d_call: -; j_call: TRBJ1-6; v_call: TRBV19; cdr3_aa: CASRSADSPLHF; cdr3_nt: TGTGCCAGCCGGAGTGCCGATTCACCCCTCCACTTT
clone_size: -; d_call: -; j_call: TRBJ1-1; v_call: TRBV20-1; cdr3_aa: CSASRGHSNTEAFF; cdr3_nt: TGCAGTGCTAGTAGGGGACACTCGAACACTGAAGCTTTCTTT
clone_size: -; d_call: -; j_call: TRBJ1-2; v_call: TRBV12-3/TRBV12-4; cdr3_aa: CASRPTVNYGYTF; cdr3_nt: TGTGCCAGCAGGCCGACAGTAAACTATGGCTACACCTTC
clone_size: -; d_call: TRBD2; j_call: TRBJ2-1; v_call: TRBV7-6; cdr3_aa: CASSLSTPASGSYNEQFF; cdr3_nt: TGTGCCAGCAGCTTATCCACCCCGGCTAGCGGGTCCTACAATGAGCAGTTCTTC
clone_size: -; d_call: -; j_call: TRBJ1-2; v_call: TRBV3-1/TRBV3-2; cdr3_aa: CASSQGAAYGYTF; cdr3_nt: TGTGCCAGCAGCCAAGGAGCGGCATATGGCTACACCTTC
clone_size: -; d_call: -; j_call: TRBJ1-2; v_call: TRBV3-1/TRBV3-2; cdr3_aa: CASSQGPYGYTF; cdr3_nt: TGTGCCAGCAGCCAGGGCCCCTATGGCTACACCTTC
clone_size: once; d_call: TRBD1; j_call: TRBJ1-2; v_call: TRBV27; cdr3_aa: CASSANTGGGYGYTF; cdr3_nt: TGTGCCAGCAGTGCAAACACAGGGGGCGGGTATGGCTACACCTTC
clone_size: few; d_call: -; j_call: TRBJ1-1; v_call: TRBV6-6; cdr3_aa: CASKDPGVEAFF; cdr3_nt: TGTGCCAGCAAGGACCCGGGAGTTGAAGCTTTCTTT
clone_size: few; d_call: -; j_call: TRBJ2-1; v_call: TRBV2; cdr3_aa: CASTLAGTKSEQFF; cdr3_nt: TGTGCCAGCACCCTAGCCGGGACAAAAAGTGAGCAGTTCTTC
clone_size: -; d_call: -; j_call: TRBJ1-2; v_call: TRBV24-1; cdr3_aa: CATSEDRGGGGYTF; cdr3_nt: TGTGCCACCAGTGAAGACAGAGGCGGGGGCGGCTACACCTTC
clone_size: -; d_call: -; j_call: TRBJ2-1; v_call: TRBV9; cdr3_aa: CASSVAGSPYINEQFF; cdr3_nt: TGTGCCAGCAGCGTAGCTGGGAGTCCTTATATCAATGAGCAGTTCTTC
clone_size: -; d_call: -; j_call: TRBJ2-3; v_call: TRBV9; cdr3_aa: CASSPRPAGSTDTQYF; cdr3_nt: TGTGCCAGCAGCCCCCGTCCCGCGGGTAGCACAGATACGCAGTATTTT
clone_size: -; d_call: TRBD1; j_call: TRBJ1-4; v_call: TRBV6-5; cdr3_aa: CASSRDRAEKLFF; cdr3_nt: TGTGCCAGCAGCCGAGACAGGGCTGAAAAACTGTTTTTT
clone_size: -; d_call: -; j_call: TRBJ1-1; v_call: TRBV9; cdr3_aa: CASSAQTSATEAFF; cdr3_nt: TGTGCCAGCAGCGCACAGACATCGGCCACTGAAGCTTTCTTT
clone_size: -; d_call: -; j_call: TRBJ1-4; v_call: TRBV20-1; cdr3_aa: CSAGIGEKLFF; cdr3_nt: TGCAGTGCGGGCATAGGTGAAAAACTGTTTTTT
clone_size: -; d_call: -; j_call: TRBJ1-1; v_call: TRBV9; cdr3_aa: CASSVGGKPREEAFF; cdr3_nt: TGTGCCAGCAGCGTGGGGGGGAAACCGAGGGAAGAAGCTTTCTTT
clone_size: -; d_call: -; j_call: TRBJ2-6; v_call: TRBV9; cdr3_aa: CASSHPAGRSGANVLTF; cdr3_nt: TGTGCCAGCAGTCACCCCGCAGGGCGATCTGGGGCCAACGTCCTGACTTTC
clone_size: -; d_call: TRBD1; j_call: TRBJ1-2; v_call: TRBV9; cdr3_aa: CASSVRQGSGGYTF; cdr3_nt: TGTGCCAGCAGCGTTAGACAGGGGAGCGGGGGCTACACCTTC
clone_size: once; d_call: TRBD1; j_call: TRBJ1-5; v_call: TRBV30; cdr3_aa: CAWSSLGTGNQPQHF; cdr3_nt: TGTGCCTGGAGCTCGTTGGGGACAGGGAACCAGCCCCAGCATTTT
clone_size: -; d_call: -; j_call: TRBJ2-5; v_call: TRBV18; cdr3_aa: CASSPNQETQYF; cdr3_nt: TGTGCCAGCTCGCCTAACCAAGAGACCCAGTACTTC
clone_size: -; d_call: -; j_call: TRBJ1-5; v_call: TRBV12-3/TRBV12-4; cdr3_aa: CASSTDAGQPQHF; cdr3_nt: TGTGCCAGCAGTACCGATGCGGGTCAGCCCCAGCATTTT
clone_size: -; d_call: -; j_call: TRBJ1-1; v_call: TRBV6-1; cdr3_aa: CASTEQAEVNTEAFF; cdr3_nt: TGTGCCAGCACTGAACAGGCAGAAGTGAACACTGAAGCTTTCTTT
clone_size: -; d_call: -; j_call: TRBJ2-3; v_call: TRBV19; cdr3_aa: CAGGGGGTNTQYF; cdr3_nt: TGTGCCGGGGGTGGCGGTGGGACAAATACGCAGTATTTT
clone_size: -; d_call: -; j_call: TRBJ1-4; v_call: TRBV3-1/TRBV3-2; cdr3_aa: CASSQARGGAEKLFF; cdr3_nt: TGTGCCAGCAGCCAAGCGAGAGGTGGAGCGGAAAAACTGTTTTTT
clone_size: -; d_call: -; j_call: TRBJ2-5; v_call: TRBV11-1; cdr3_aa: CASSPGAVGETQYF; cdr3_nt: TGTGCCAGCAGCCCAGGGGCGGTCGGTGAGACCCAGTACTTC
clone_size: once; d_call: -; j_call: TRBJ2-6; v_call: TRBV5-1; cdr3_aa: CASSLAAGLSSGANVLTF; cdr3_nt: TGCGCCAGCAGCTTGGCTGCAGGGTTGAGCTCTGGGGCCAACGTCCTGACTTTC
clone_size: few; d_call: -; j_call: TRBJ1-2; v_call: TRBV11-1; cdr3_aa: CASSLARGRYTF; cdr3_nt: TGTGCCAGCAGCTTAGCGCGGGGACGCTACACCTTC
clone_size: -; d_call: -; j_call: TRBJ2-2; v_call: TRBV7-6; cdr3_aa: CASSFPSGTGELFF; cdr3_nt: TGTGCCAGCAGCTTCCCTTCCGGGACCGGGGAGCTGTTTTTT
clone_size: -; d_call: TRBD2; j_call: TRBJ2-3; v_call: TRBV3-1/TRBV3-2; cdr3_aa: CASSPATSGSRDTQYF; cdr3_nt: TGTGCCAGCAGCCCTGCGACTAGCGGGAGTCGAGATACGCAGTATTTT
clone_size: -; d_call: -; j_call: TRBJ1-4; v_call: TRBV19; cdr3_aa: CASSTITGIANEKLFF; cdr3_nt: TGTGCCAGTAGTACAATAACCGGGATTGCTAATGAAAAACTGTTTTTT
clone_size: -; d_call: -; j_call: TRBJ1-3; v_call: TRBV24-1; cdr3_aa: CATSDRSSGNTIYF; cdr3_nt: TGTGCCACCAGTGATCGGAGCTCTGGAAACACCATATATTTT
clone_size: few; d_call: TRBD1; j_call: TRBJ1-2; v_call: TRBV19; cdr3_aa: CASSRTGQGALGYTF; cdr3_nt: TGTGCCAGTAGTAGAACGGGACAGGGGGCTCTTGGCTACACCTTC
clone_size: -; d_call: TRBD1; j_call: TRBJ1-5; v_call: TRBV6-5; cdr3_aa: CASIRTGLHQPQHF; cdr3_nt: TGTGCCAGCATCCGGACAGGGTTGCATCAGCCCCAGCATTTT
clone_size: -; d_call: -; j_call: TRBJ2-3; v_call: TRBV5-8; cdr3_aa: CASSLEFGQGTQYF; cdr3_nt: TGTGCCAGCAGCTTGGAATTTGGCCAGGGCACGCAGTATTTT
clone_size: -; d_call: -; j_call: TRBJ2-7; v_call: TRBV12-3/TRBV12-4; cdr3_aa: CASSLGFHGEQYF; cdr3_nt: TGTGCCAGCAGTTTAGGGTTCCACGGGGAGCAGTACTTC
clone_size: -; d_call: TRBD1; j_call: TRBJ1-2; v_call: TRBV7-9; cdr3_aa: CASSRTGGYYGYTF; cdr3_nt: TGTGCCAGCTCCCGGACAGGGGGCTACTATGGCTACACCTTC
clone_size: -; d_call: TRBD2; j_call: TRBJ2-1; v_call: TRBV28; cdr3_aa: CASSLFSGSSYNEQFF; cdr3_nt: TGTGCCAGCAGTTTGTTCAGCGGGAGCTCCTACAATGAGCAGTTCTTC
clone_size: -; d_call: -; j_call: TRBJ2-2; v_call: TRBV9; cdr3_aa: CASSVRGVGELFF; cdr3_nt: TGTGCCAGCAGCGTCAGGGGAGTCGGGGAGCTGTTTTTT
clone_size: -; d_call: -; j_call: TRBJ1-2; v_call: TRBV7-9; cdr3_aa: CASSPKVGLYGYTF; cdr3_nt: TGTGCCAGCAGCCCCAAAGTCGGACTATATGGCTACACCTTC
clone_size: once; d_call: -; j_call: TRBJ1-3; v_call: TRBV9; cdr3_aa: CASSVASSAGNTIYF; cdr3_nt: TGTGCCAGCAGCGTAGCCAGCAGCGCTGGAAACACCATATATTTT
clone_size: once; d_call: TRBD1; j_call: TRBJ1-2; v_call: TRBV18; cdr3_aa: CASLSAGQNYGYTF; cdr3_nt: TGTGCCAGTCTGTCGGCGGGACAGAACTATGGCTACACCTTC
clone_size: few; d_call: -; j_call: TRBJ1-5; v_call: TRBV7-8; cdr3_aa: CASSFEKDQPQHF; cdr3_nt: TGTGCCAGCAGCTTCGAGAAAGATCAGCCCCAGCATTTT